Below are 25 T cell receptor beta chains sequenced from a single sample in a study of blood T cell repertoires in COVID-19. Measured with immunoSEQ multiplex PCR; TCRdb has only the in-frame clones, and not every one. Of 150,000 or so clones listed, roughly 82% are singletons. The sequencing input was peripheral blood. All receptors come from a woman in her 50s in a cohort sampled during active or convalescent COVID-19.

The chain carries TRBV5-5 and TRBJ1-2; maybe TRBD1 (6 bases). The CDR3 has 13 residues. V was clipped by 0 bases and J by 8 bases, with 11 bases between them. CDR1 SGHKS and CDR2 YYEKEE come from the germline V gene (reference sequence). CDR3 DNA: TGTGCCAGCAGCTTGGAAGGGGGAAGAGGCTACACCTTC. Its translation is CASSLEGGRGYTF.

The rearrangement joins TRBV3-1 (or the pseudogene TRBV3-2) to TRBJ2-3; 10 bases are a match to TRBD2. Germline CDR1 is LGHDT and CDR2 is YNNKEL (reference sequence). V shed 2 bases, J shed 5 bases, and the junction held 10 bases outside the gene matches. The CDR3 is 17 residues long. CDR3 sequence (DNA): TGTGCCAGCAGCCAAAGGCTAGCGGGAGCTTTGGGAGATACGCAGTATTTT. It codes for CASSQRLAGALGDTQYF.

The genes are TRBV5-1 and TRBJ2-2; 11 bases map to TRBD2. V gave up 5 bases and J gave up 7 bases; unmatched junction bases: 10. The CDR3 is 16 residues long. Germline assignment: CDR1 SGHRS and CDR2 YFSETQ. The CDR3 region is CASRTTSGGGHGELFF. The DNA for the CDR3 is TGCGCCAGCAGGACTACTAGCGGGGGAGGCCACGGGGAGCTGTTTTTT.

The rearrangement uses TRBV6-5 and TRBJ1-2; the D gene is possibly TRBD1 (5 bases). CDR3 size: 12 residues. The germline V gene has CDR1 MNHEY and CDR2 SVGAGI. V was cut by 7 bases and J by 8 bases, with 14 bases left in between. For the CDR3, the DNA is TGTGCCAGCACGTTTAGGGGTGAAGGCTACACCTTC. This translates into CASTFRGEGYTF.

The V and J genes are TRBV7-8 and TRBJ1-2; no reliable D call. V lost 0 bases to trimming and J lost 5 bases, with 7 bases between them. Germline CDR1 is SGHVS and CDR2 is FQNEAQ. The CDR3 sequence is 13 residues long. This chain's CDR3 is CASSLAAVYGYTF. CDR3 nucleotides: TGTGCCAGCAGCTTAGCGGCCGTATATGGCTACACCTTC.

The chain recombines TRBV9 with TRBJ1-2, with D possibly TRBD1 on 6 matching bases. CDR1 is SGDLS, CDR2 YYNGEE, per germline. Deletions cut 4 bases from V and 6 bases from J, with 28 bases between. The length of the CDR3 is 18 residues. The CDR3 spells CASSPRSPIGGQGDGYTF. The CDR3 coding sequence is TGTGCCAGCAGCCCTCGTAGTCCCATTGGGGGACAAGGGGATGGCTACACCTTC.

The chain is built from TRBV6-6 and TRBJ1-6; unclear D gene. CDR3 length equals 14 residues. Germline V lookup: CDR1 MNHNY, CDR2 SVGAGI (reference sequence). The ends were cut back, 7 bases at V and 6 bases at J, with 13 bases in the middle. Here the CDR3 DNA reads TGTGCCAGCAACACCGAGGGTGCTAATTCACCCCTCCACTTT. This gives the protein CASNTEGANSPLHF.

The chain employs TRBV7-6 and TRBJ1-6; no reliable D call. V was trimmed by 4 bases and J by 9 bases, leaving 16 bases between them. Per the germline V gene, CDR1 is SGHVS and CDR2 is FNYEAQ. This CDR3 has 15 residues. The CDR3 sequence: CASSSWPGEGSPLHF. CDR3 sequence (DNA): TGTGCCAGCAGCTCCTGGCCCGGGGAAGGTTCACCCCTCCACTTT.

This sequence joins TRBV27 and TRBJ1-2; perhaps TRBD1 as D (6 bases). The germline V and J ends were trimmed by 0 bases and 8 bases, with 19 bases remaining between them. This CDR3 spans 16 amino acids. Germline-derived CDR1 and CDR2 are MNHEY and SMNVEV (reference sequence). CDR3 nucleotides: TGTGCCAGCAGTTTATCGACCCCGGGGGGCGCCTACGGCTACACCTTC. Translating it yields CASSLSTPGGAYGYTF.

This clone was detected a few times. This sequence joins TRBV11-2 and TRBJ1-5; 9 bases line up with TRBD1. CDR1 and CDR2 (germline): SGHAT, FQNNGV. The length of the CDR3 is 15 residues. After removal of 1 base from V and 6 bases from J, the junction contained 4 bases not matched to a gene. CDR3: CASSLGTGDFQPQHF. The DNA for the CDR3 is TGTGCCAGCAGCTTAGGGACAGGGGATTTTCAGCCCCAGCATTTT.

The rearrangement links TRBV7-9 to TRBJ2-3, with a possible D match to TRBD2 (7 bases). In germline, CDR1 is SEHNR, CDR2 FQNEAQ (reference sequence). V dropped 6 bases and J dropped 6 bases, with 16 bases sitting between them. CDR3 length: 14 amino acids. CDR3 sequence: CASRSTGGSDTQYF. The CDR3 DNA reads TGTGCCAGCAGGTCGACAGGCGGGAGCGATACGCAGTATTTT.

The V call is TRBV30, the J call TRBJ2-1; D unresolved. The CDR3 length is 17 residues. Germline CDR1 GTSNPN, CDR2 SVGIG (reference sequence). Trimming removed 0 bases at V and 0 bases at J, with 15 bases between. CDR3 in DNA: TGTGCCTGGAGTGTACTCCCCCAGGCTGGCTCCTACAATGAGCAGTTCTTC. This encodes CAWSVLPQAGSYNEQFF.

The genes are TRBV12-3 or TRBV12-4 and TRBJ1-2, with D unclear. V lost 3 bases, J lost 1 base, and 6 bases lay in between. CDR3 length equals 13 residues. The CDR3 reads CASSFGRNYGYTF. The CDR3 coding sequence is TGTGCCAGCAGTTTTGGCCGTAACTATGGCTACACCTTC.

Points on this clone: Other DNA sequences from this sample encode an identical CDR3 as well. The chain recombines TRBV5-1 with TRBJ1-1; D unresolved. V gave up 0 bases and J gave up 1 base, with 4 bases separating them. This CDR3 is 13 amino acids long. Germline V lookup: CDR1 SGHRS, CDR2 YFSETQ. CDR3 DNA: TGCGCCAGCAGCTTGGCTTGGAACACTGAAGCTTTCTTT. Amino acids: CASSLAWNTEAFF.

This chain joins TRBV6-5 and TRBJ1-1; D perhaps matches TRBD1 (6 bases). Trimming left V 8 bases short and J 2 bases short, with 18 bases between. The germline gives CDR1 MNHEY, CDR2 SVGAGI. The CDR3 runs 15 residues. The CDR3 loop reads CASRIGGRVNTEAFF. The CDR3 nucleotides read TGTGCCAGCCGCATTGGGGGCAGGGTTAACACTGAAGCTTTCTTT.

This clone was seen only a few times. The V and J genes are TRBV7-6 and TRBJ1-4, with D possibly TRBD1 on 5 matching bases. CDR3 length equals 15 residues. Trimming removed 6 bases at V and 5 bases at J, with 16 bases between. Germline V gene sequence: CDR1 SGHVS, CDR2 FNYEAQ. The CDR3 region is CASREGRDDNEKLFF. Here the CDR3 DNA reads TGTGCCAGCAGGGAGGGGAGGGACGACAATGAAAAACTGTTTTTT.

This chain uses TRBV25-1 with TRBJ2-1; 8 bases line up with TRBD1. V lost 2 bases and J lost 15; bases outside the gene matches: 9. Looked up from germline, CDR1 is MGHDK and CDR2 is SYGVNS. This CDR3 has 13 residues. The CDR3: CASSEQNRGSVFF. For the CDR3, the DNA is TGTGCCAGCAGTGAACAAAACAGGGGGAGTGTGTTCTTC.

The chain uses TRBV15 and TRBJ1-5; 7 bases match TRBD1. Germline loops: CDR1 LNHNV, CDR2 YYDKDF (reference sequence). V gave up 5 bases and J gave up 3 bases; unmatched junction bases: 16. The CDR3 is made up of 18 amino acids. CDR3 region: CATSSPEAGGFHNQPQHF. DNA for the CDR3: TGTGCCACCAGCTCCCCAGAGGCAGGGGGATTTCACAATCAGCCCCAGCATTTT.

The chain links TRBV3-1 (or the pseudogene TRBV3-2) to TRBJ2-5, with unresolved D. The CDR3 runs 13 residues. The germline gives CDR1 LGHDT, CDR2 YNNKEL (reference sequence). Trimming cost V 3 bases and J 1 base, with 6 bases left between them. CDR3 sequence: CASSQTFQETQYF. The CDR3 DNA reads as TGTGCCAGCAGCCAGACATTCCAAGAGACCCAGTACTTC.

This rearrangement joins TRBV11-2 to TRBJ2-5; TRBD2 matches 7 bases. The CDR3 is 13 residues long. The germline CDR1 and CDR2 sequences are SGHAT and FQNNGV. Trimming at V came to 5 bases and at J to 0 bases, leaving 0 bases not matched to a gene. This chain's CDR3 is CASSRGDQETQYF. The CDR3 bases are TGTGCCAGCAGCCGGGGGGACCAAGAGACCCAGTACTTC.

V usage is TRBV30 and J usage is TRBJ1-1; D unresolved. The ends were cut back, 0 bases at V and 0 bases at J, with 5 bases in the middle. Germline CDR1 reads GTSNPN; CDR2 reads SVGIG (reference sequence). This CDR3 region has 13 residues. CDR3 nucleotides: TGTGCCTGGAGTGTACTAGTGAACACTGAAGCTTTCTTT. It yields the protein CAWSVLVNTEAFF. Combining the CDR3 with reference TRBV30 and TRBJ1-1 gives the whole variable domain SQTIHQWPATLVQPVGSPLSLECTVEGTSNPNLYWYRQAAGRGLQLLFYSVGIGQISSEVPQNLSASRPQDRQFILSSKKLLLSDSGFYLCAWSVLVNTEAFFGQGTRLTVV.

V and J are TRBV4-2 and TRBJ2-1; 8 bases agree with TRBD1. The V segment lost 1 base and the J segment 10 bases; nucleotides outside the gene matches: 9. Germline-derived CDR1 and CDR2 are LGHNA and YNFKEQ. The CDR3 totals 15 residues. The DNA for the CDR3 is TGTGCCAGCAGCCAAGCGGGACAGGTGCGGTTCGAGCAGTTCTTC. As protein: CASSQAGQVRFEQFF.

The chain combines TRBV7-3 with TRBJ2-1; TRBD2 is a possible D gene (5 bases). The CDR3 covers 13 residues. Looked up from germline, CDR1 is SGHTA and CDR2 is FQGTGA. The V end lost 5 bases, the J end lost 6 bases, and 11 bases lay between the germline ends. CDR3 DNA: TGTGCCAGCAGCCGGGGATGGGGCAATGAGCAGTTCTTC. Its translation: CASSRGWGNEQFF.

The chain links TRBV11-2 to TRBJ2-1, with 14 bases fitting TRBD2. CDR3 length: 19 amino acids. The V gene's germline CDR1 is SGHAT and CDR2 FQNNGV. The V gene end was trimmed by 0 bases and the J gene end by 8 bases; junction bases not matched to a gene: 12. The CDR3 spells CASSLDFGLAGGIDHEQFF. In nucleotides, the CDR3 is TGTGCCAGCAGCTTAGATTTTGGACTAGCGGGGGGTATCGACCATGAGCAGTTCTTC.

The rearrangement links TRBV7-9 to TRBJ1-1; 9 nucleotides match TRBD1. V was clipped by 4 bases and J by 1 base; unmatched bases: 1. Germline V gene data show CDR1 as SEHNR and CDR2 as FQNEAQ (reference sequence). The CDR3 covers 14 residues. CDR3 DNA: TGTGCCAGCAGCTCACAGGGGGCGAACACTGAAGCTTTCTTT. It encodes CASSSQGANTEAFF.